A selection of T cell receptor beta chains follows, all from one sample in a study of blood T cell repertoires in COVID-19. The protocol was immunoSEQ multiplex PCR, while the TCRdb copy is restricted to in-frame clones and leaves out a portion. In the table there are about 58,000 clones, roughly 79% of which are singletons. Sequenced sample: peripheral blood. The receptor source for this set is a human donor in a cohort sampled during active COVID-19. The CDR3 runs from the conserved cysteine through the conserved F or W. A D gene is named only where the DNA matches it firmly. Clone size is not always given. Where it is, it says once, few, many or a class for expanded clones.

V,D,J,size,DNA,CDR3
TRBV7-8,TRBD1,TRBJ1-3,-,TGTGCCAGCAGCCCCGACAGGGTTCTGATCTCGCCTGGAAACACCATATATTTT,CASSPDRVLISPGNTIYF
TRBV5-1,-,TRBJ2-7,-,TGCGCCAGCAGCTTGGGCGGCAGGGCATACGAGCAGTACTTC,CASSLGGRAYEQYF
TRBV6-5,-,TRBJ1-5,-,TGTGCCAGCAGTAGGGAGTTTCAGCCCCAGCATTTT,CASSREFQPQHF
TRBV7-8,TRBD1,TRBJ1-4,many,TGTGCCAGCAGCTTAGACCTCGGGACAGGGGGCCCAGCGGGAAATGAAAAACTGTTTTTT,CASSLDLGTGGPAGNEKLFF
TRBV2,-,TRBJ1-4,-,TGTGCCAGCACGAGTGTCGGAAAACTGTTTTTT,CASTSVGKLFF
TRBV27,TRBD1,TRBJ1-1,-,TGTGCCAGCAGTACGCGGACAGGCCAAACCAGGGTTGATTTCTTT,CASSTRTGQTRVDFF
TRBV4-1,-,TRBJ2-1,-,TGCGCCAGCAGCCAAGAAGGGGGGGCGGACTACAATGAGCAGTTCTTC,CASSQEGGADYNEQFF
TRBV4-1,TRBD1,TRBJ1-2,-,TGCGCCAGCAGCCAACCAACCGGGACAGGAAACTATGGCTACACCTTC,CASSQPTGTGNYGYTF
TRBV5-1,TRBD2,TRBJ2-7,-,TGCGCCAGCAGCCCGCGACTAGCGGGAGGGATGTACGAGCAGTACTTC,CASSPRLAGGMYEQYF
TRBV27,TRBD1,TRBJ2-7,many,TGTGCCAGCAGTAGCGATCCGGGACAGGTCATCTACGAGCAGTACTTC,CASSSDPGQVIYEQYF
TRBV14,-,TRBJ1-5,-,TGTGCCAGCAGGGGCCGGCAGGTCAATCAGCCCCAGCATTTT,CASRGRQVNQPQHF
TRBV6-1,TRBD1,TRBJ1-2,few,TGTGCCAGCAGTGAATTCTCCGGGACAGGGGGCTATGGCTACACCTTC,CASSEFSGTGGYGYTF
TRBV7-9,TRBD1,TRBJ1-4,-,TGTGCCAGCAGCCCGGACAGGAGGAATGAAAAACTGTTTTTT,CASSPDRRNEKLFF
TRBV19,-,TRBJ1-2,-,TGTGCCAGTAGTATGGGGGACTGGGACTATGGCTACACCTTC,CASSMGDWDYGYTF
TRBV7-9,TRBD2,TRBJ2-7,once,TGTGCCAGCAGCGGCTTAGCGGGAGGGGAGTGGGAGCAGTACTTC,CASSGLAGGEWEQYF
TRBV6-5,-,TRBJ1-3,-,TGTGCCAGCAGTTCGGACATCCCTGGAAACACCATATATTTT,CASSSDIPGNTIYF
TRBV4-3,TRBD1,TRBJ1-6,-,TGCGCCAGCAGCGACGGACAGGGTAATAATTCACCCCTCCACTTT,CASSDGQGNNSPLHF
TRBV30,-,TRBJ1-6,-,TGTGCCTGGAGCCCACGGGGGGATTCACCCCTCCACTTT,CAWSPRGDSPLHF
TRBV19,TRBD1,TRBJ1-1,-,TGTGCCAGTAGTGCCGGGACAGGGGGCAGTAGGACTGAAGCTTTCTTT,CASSAGTGGSRTEAFF
TRBV5-1,TRBD1,TRBJ2-5,once,TGCGCCAGCAGCTTGGAAGGACAGGGGCCCCGGGAGACCCAGTACTTC,CASSLEGQGPRETQYF
TRBV6-5,-,TRBJ1-2,-,TGTGCCAGCAGTTTGTGGGCAGGGCAGGGGTATGGCTACACCTTC,CASSLWAGQGYGYTF
TRBV6-5,-,TRBJ1-3,-,TGTGCCAGCAATCAACAGCTTTTTGGAAACACCATATATTTT,CASNQQLFGNTIYF
TRBV18,TRBD1,TRBJ2-5,once,TGTGCCAGCTCACCAGACAGGGGGCTAGAGACCCAGTACTTC,CASSPDRGLETQYF
TRBV5-1,TRBD1,TRBJ2-7,-,TGCGCCAGCAGTGTGCTGGGACAGGGCTCCTACGAGCAGTACTTC,CASSVLGQGSYEQYF
TRBV30,-,TRBJ2-3,-,TGTGCCTGGAGGGAGGCGGGACGGAGCACAGATACGCAGTATTTT,CAWREAGRSTDTQYF
TRBV4-2,TRBD2,TRBJ2-7,-,TGTGCCAGCAGCCAGGGACTAGCGGGAGCCGCGGTCCGCTACGAGCAGTACTTC,CASSQGLAGAAVRYEQYF
TRBV28,TRBD1,TRBJ1-1,-,TGTGCCAGCACTTCTCCCAGGGGGCAAGGGGGTGGTGAAGCTTTCTTT,CASTSPRGQGGGEAFF
TRBV19,TRBD1,TRBJ2-7,-,TGTGCCAGTAGTCTGGGGACAGGGGGCTACGAGCAGTACTTC,CASSLGTGGYEQYF
TRBV7-9,-,TRBJ2-1,-,TGTGCCAGCAGCCCGCTACGGGGAACATACAATGAGCAGTTCTTC,CASSPLRGTYNEQFF
TRBV29-1,-,TRBJ1-1,few,TGCAGCGTTGCTAGGGAGACTGAAGCTTTCTTT,CSVARETEAFF
TRBV28,-,TRBJ1-5,few,TGTGCCAGCAGTTTACTAGGCCGGCCCCAGCATTTT,CASSLLGRPQHF
TRBV7-9,-,TRBJ2-3,-,TGTGCCAGCAGCGCCGACAGGGAGGCAGATACGCAGTATTTT,CASSADREADTQYF
TRBV6-5,-,TRBJ2-7,-,TGTGCCAGCAGTTCCGACGTCAGGGGCCTCGAGCAGTACTTC,CASSSDVRGLEQYF
TRBV5-4,TRBD1,TRBJ1-1,-,TGTGCCAGCAGCTTGGCCGACAGGGGCACTGAAGCTTTCTTT,CASSLADRGTEAFF
TRBV11-2,-,TRBJ2-7,-,TGTGCCAGCAGCCTACGGGCAGGGGACTCCTACGAGCAGTACTTC,CASSLRAGDSYEQYF
TRBV6-2/TRBV6-3,TRBD1,TRBJ1-5,-,TGTGCCAGCAGTTACACTCTTAGGGGGCAGCAGCCCCAGCATTTT,CASSYTLRGQQPQHF
TRBV6-4,TRBD2,TRBJ2-5,-,TGTGCCAGCAGTGACAGGGGAGGGCACCCGGAGACCCAGTACTTC,CASSDRGGHPETQYF
TRBV7-9,-,TRBJ1-5,-,TGTGCCAGCAGCCCCAGAGGGGACCCACGGGGAGGGCAGCCCCAGCATTTT,CASSPRGDPRGGQPQHF
TRBV3-1/TRBV3-2,-,TRBJ2-7,-,TGTGCCAGCAGCCAAGATGTGAGCCTCTCCTACGAGCAGTACTTC,CASSQDVSLSYEQYF
TRBV10-3,TRBD1,TRBJ1-1,-,TGTGCCATCAGTCCAGGGTACAGGGGCGCGAACTCCACTGAAGCTTTCTTT,CAISPGYRGANSTEAFF
TRBV19,-,TRBJ1-1,-,TGTGCCAGTAGTATCGGGGGAATGAACACTGAAGCTTTCTTT,CASSIGGMNTEAFF
TRBV27,TRBD2,TRBJ2-2,-,TGTGCCAGCAGTGCTCCCCAGGGACTAGCGGGAGCGGAGAACACCGGGGAGCTGTTTTTT,CASSAPQGLAGAENTGELFF